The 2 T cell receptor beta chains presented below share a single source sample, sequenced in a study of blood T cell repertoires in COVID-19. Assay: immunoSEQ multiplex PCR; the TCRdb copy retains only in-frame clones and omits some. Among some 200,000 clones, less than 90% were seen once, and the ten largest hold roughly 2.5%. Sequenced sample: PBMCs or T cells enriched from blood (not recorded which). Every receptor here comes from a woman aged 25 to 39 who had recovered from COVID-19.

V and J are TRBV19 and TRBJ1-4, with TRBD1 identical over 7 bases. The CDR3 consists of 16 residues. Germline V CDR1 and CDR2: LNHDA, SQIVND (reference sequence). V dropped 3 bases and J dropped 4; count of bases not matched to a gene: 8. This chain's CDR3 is CASSMYGTALNEKLFF. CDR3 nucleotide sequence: TGTGCCAGTAGTATGTATGGGACAGCCCTTAATGAAAAACTGTTTTTT.

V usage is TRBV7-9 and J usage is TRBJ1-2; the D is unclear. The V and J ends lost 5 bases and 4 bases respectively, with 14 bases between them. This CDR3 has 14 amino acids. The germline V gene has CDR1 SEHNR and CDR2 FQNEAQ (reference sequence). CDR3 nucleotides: TGTGCCAGCAGCCCCGTGGGCGCCATCTATGGCTACACCTTC. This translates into CASSPVGAIYGYTF.